Sequencing of this T cell receptor beta chain was carried out in a study of blood T cell repertoires in COVID-19. Whole-study context: Nucleic acid was either cDNA or gDNA, and it came from T cells, B-cell-depleted T cells, or PBMCs.

On this clone itself: Other nucleotide sequences in the sample specify the same CDR3.

Generated by immunoSEQ multiplex PCR, the TCRdb table keeps only in-frame clones and is missing some. The table shows hundreds of thousands of clones, with approximately 78% occurring only once. CDR3 length equals 15 residues. The V and J ends lost 1 base and 3 bases respectively, with 10 bases between them. The germline V gene has CDR1 SGHTA and CDR2 FQGNSA. Input material: peripheral blood. This TCR derives from a woman over 75 with acute or convalescent COVID-19. The V and J genes are TRBV7-2 and TRBJ1-5, with D uncertain. The CDR3 region has the DNA TGTGCCAGCAGCTTAGGGCAGGCATACAATCAGCCCCAGCATTTT. It is translated as CASSLGQAYNQPQHF.